A selection of T cell receptor beta chains follows, all from one sample in a study of blood T cell repertoires in COVID-19. The method was immunoSEQ multiplex PCR; TCRdb's version includes in-frame clones alone and lacks a portion of them. The table has 300,000 to 350,000 clones, 87% seen once. Specimen: peripheral blood. All receptors come from a man aged 25 to 40 with COVID-19, enrolled during active disease. Both conserved end residues are part of each CDR3. The order of the fields is D gene, clone size, V gene, J gene, CDR3 DNA, CDR3 protein. The D gene is left open where the match is weak. Some rows have no size entry. The others give once, few or many, or a class for an expanded clone.

TRBD1,-,TRBV18,TRBJ2-7,TGTGCCAGCTCCTCGGGACAGGGTATTTCCTACGAGCAGTACTTC,CASSSGQGISYEQYF
-,-,TRBV18,TRBJ2-7,TGTGCCAGCTCTTACAACAGGGTGTTGAACGAGCAGTACTTC,CASSYNRVLNEQYF
TRBD2,-,TRBV25-1,TRBJ2-3,TGTGCCAGCAGTCGTAGCGGGGGGTCATCGAATACGCAGTATTTT,CASSRSGGSSNTQYF
-,-,TRBV6-1,TRBJ1-1,TGTGCCAGCAGTGGGACAGAAAAAATAATGAACACTGAAGCTTTCTTT,CASSGTEKIMNTEAFF
-,-,TRBV28,TRBJ1-1,TGTGCCAGCAGTTTATCGGCTCGAGGGAGGGAAGCTTTCTTT,CASSLSARGREAFF
-,-,TRBV28,TRBJ2-2,TGTGCCAGCAGTTCCCCCTCGGATCGGGTAGCGCCGAACACCGGGGAGCTGTTTTTT,CASSSPSDRVAPNTGELFF
-,-,TRBV2,TRBJ1-6,TGTGCCAGCAGTGACGGCAGGGGTTCACCCCTCCACTTT,CASSDGRGSPLHF
TRBD2,-,TRBV7-3,TRBJ2-1,TGTGCCAGCAGCTTGGGACTAGCGGGCGACCTAGAAAGGTTCTTC,CASSLGLAGDLERFF
TRBD1,once,TRBV4-3,TRBJ2-7,TGCGCCAGCAGCCAAGATGACAGGGTGAGTTCCTACGAGCAGTACTTC,CASSQDDRVSSYEQYF
TRBD2,-,TRBV7-9,TRBJ2-7,TGTGCCAGCAGCTTAGTAGGACGGACTAGGAGCTCCTACGAGCAGTACTTC,CASSLVGRTRSSYEQYF
TRBD2,-,TRBV5-1,TRBJ2-1,TGCGCCAGCAGCTGGCTGGCGGGGGGTGTGAATGAGCAGTTCTTC,CASSWLAGGVNEQFF
-,-,TRBV5-1,TRBJ1-2,TGCGCCAGCAGCTTGGTTGGGGCGCCCGGCTACACCTTC,CASSLVGAPGYTF
-,-,TRBV19,TRBJ1-5,TGTGCCAGTAGTATAGGTGGGAGCCGGGCCCAGCATTTT,CASSIGGSRAQHF
TRBD2,-,TRBV5-1,TRBJ2-5,TGCGCCAGCAGCTCGGGACTAGCGGGAGAGGTGCGTGAGACCCAGTACTTC,CASSSGLAGEVRETQYF
-,-,TRBV7-8,TRBJ1-3,TGTGCCAGCAGCTCCCTGGGGGGGCAGCGGGAGACTGGAAACACCATATATTTT,CASSSLGGQRETGNTIYF
-,-,TRBV4-2,TRBJ1-3,TGTGCCAGCAGCCAGGACGACAGGTTGTCTGGAAACACCATATATTTT,CASSQDDRLSGNTIYF
-,-,TRBV3-1/TRBV3-2,TRBJ2-7,TGTGCCAGCAGTCCTACGACTGCCCCCCTCGAGCAGTACTTC,CASSPTTAPLEQYF
TRBD1,-,TRBV5-6,TRBJ1-1,TGTGCCAGCAGCTTGTTGGCAGGGGGAGGTACTGAAGCTTTCTTT,CASSLLAGGGTEAFF
TRBD2,-,TRBV27,TRBJ2-7,TGTGCCAGCAGTTTACAGCGGGAGTTCGGCTACGAGCAGTACTTC,CASSLQREFGYEQYF
-,-,TRBV6-5,TRBJ1-3,TGTGCCAGCAGTTACTCGGAGAGGAACTCTGGAAACACCATATATTTT,CASSYSERNSGNTIYF
-,-,TRBV9,TRBJ2-1,TGTGCCAGCAGCGTAGGGGGGGACGTAGGGATTGAGCAGTTCTTC,CASSVGGDVGIEQFF
TRBD1,-,TRBV27,TRBJ2-2,TGTGCCAGCAGTTTGCAGGGGGCGGGCGGGGAGCTGTTTTTT,CASSLQGAGGELFF
-,once,TRBV6-2/TRBV6-3,TRBJ1-4,TGTGCCAGCAGTTACGAGGTAACCAGGGATGAAAAACTGTTTTTT,CASSYEVTRDEKLFF
-,-,TRBV19,TRBJ1-1,TGTGCCAGTACCCCCTTCGGGTCGAACACTGAAGCTTTCTTT,CASTPFGSNTEAFF
-,few,TRBV27,TRBJ2-1,TGTGCCAGCAGTTTATCCCCCGGGACCTACAATGAGCAGTTCTTC,CASSLSPGTYNEQFF
TRBD1,many,TRBV4-3,TRBJ2-7,TGCGCCAGCAGCCAAGAGGACAGGTCGAGCTCCTACGAGCAGTACTTC,CASSQEDRSSSYEQYF
-,-,TRBV12-3/TRBV12-4,TRBJ1-1,TGTGCCAGCAGCCGCCAGGTGAACACTGAAGCTTTCTTT,CASSRQVNTEAFF
-,once,TRBV6-5,TRBJ2-7,TGTGCCAGTACCCCTGCGGGGACTTCCCAAAGCGAGCAGTACTTC,CASTPAGTSQSEQYF
-,-,TRBV28,TRBJ2-1,TGTGCCAGCAGTTTCTCTGGGGAGTTGTCCTACAATGAGCAGTTCTTC,CASSFSGELSYNEQFF
TRBD1,-,TRBV13,TRBJ2-7,TGTGCCAGCAGCCACCGGGACAGGGACCACGAGCAGTACTTC,CASSHRDRDHEQYF
TRBD1,-,TRBV14,TRBJ2-7,TGTGCCAGCAGCCGTCCCGGGACAGCCACCTACGAGCAGTACTTC,CASSRPGTATYEQYF
-,-,TRBV19,TRBJ1-5,TGTGCCAGTAGTATTCTCTTGGGGAGTAATCAGCCCCAGCATTTT,CASSILLGSNQPQHF
TRBD1,-,TRBV4-3,TRBJ2-7,TGCGCCAGCAGCCAAGCACCGGGACAGGGCTACGAGCAGTACTTC,CASSQAPGQGYEQYF
-,-,TRBV24-1,TRBJ2-3,TGTGCCACCAGTGATTTGGTCGGAGATACGCAGTATTTT,CATSDLVGDTQYF
-,-,TRBV9,TRBJ1-1,TGTGCCAGCAGCGTCGGGGGTTCGAACACTGAAGCTTTCTTT,CASSVGGSNTEAFF
TRBD1,-,TRBV28,TRBJ1-1,TGTGCCAGCAGTTTGCCGACAGGGGGCACAAAACTGGAAGCTTTCTTT,CASSLPTGGTKLEAFF
-,-,TRBV5-4,TRBJ2-7,TGTGCCAGCAGCTTGGGGCCCCCCGGAGACTACGAGCAGTACTTC,CASSLGPPGDYEQYF
TRBD2,-,TRBV3-1/TRBV3-2,TRBJ2-1,TGTGCCAGCAGCCAAGACCCCCTAGCGGGTTCGAGCTCCTACAATGAGCAGTTCTTC,CASSQDPLAGSSSYNEQFF
TRBD1,once,TRBV18,TRBJ2-1,TGTGCCAGCTCACCAAATCAGGGGGCGTACAATGAGCAGTTCTTC,CASSPNQGAYNEQFF
TRBD2,-,TRBV20-1,TRBJ2-1,TGCAGTGCTAGTCGGGGCGGGGGGCCTCCAAGCTCCTACAATGAGCAGTTCTTC,CSASRGGGPPSSYNEQFF
TRBD2,-,TRBV5-1,TRBJ2-3,TGCGCCAGCAGCCACCCGGGGGGGGCAGATACGCAGTATTTT,CASSHPGGADTQYF
TRBD1,-,TRBV2,TRBJ1-6,TGTGCCAGCGGGGGAATGACAGGGACCAATTCACCCCTCCACTTT,CASGGMTGTNSPLHF
-,-,TRBV7-2,TRBJ2-7,TGTGCCAGCAGCTTGAACAGAGTTTACGAGCAGTACTTC,CASSLNRVYEQYF
-,-,TRBV10-3,TRBJ1-2,TGTGCCATCAGTGAGTCGACAGGTGGGAACTATGGCTACACCTTC,CAISESTGGNYGYTF